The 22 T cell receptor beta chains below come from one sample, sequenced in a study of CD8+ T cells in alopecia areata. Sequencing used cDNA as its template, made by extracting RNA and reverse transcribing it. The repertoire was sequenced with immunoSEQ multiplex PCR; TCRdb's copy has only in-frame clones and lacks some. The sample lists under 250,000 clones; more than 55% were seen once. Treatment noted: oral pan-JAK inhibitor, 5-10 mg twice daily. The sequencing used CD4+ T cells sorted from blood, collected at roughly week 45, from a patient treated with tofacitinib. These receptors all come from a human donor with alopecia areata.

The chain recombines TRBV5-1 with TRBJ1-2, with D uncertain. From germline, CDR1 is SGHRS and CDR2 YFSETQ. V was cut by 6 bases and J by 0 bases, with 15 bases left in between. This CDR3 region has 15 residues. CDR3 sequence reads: CASTWTDSSNYGYTF. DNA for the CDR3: TGCGCCAGCACTTGGACGGACTCCTCTAACTATGGCTACACCTTC.

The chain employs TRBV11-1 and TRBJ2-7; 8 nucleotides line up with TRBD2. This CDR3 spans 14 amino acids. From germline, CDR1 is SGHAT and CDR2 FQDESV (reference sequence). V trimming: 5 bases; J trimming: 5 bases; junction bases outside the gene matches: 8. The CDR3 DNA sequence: TGTGCCAGCAGCCAGGGACTAGAAACCCACGAGCAGTACTTC. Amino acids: CASSQGLETHEQYF.

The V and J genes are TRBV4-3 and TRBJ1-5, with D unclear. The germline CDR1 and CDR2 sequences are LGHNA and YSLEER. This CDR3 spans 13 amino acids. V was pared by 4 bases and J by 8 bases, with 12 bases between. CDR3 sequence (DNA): TGCGCCAGCAGCCCCACTGCCGTTGAGCCCCAGCATTTT. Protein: CASSPTAVEPQHF.

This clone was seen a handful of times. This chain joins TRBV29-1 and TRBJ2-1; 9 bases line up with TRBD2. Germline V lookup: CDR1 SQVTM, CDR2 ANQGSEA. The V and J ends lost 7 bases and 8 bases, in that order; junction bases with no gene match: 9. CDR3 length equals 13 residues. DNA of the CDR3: TGCAGCGGGCGGGAGGGTTCTTACGATGAGCAGTTCTTC. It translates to CSGREGSYDEQFF.

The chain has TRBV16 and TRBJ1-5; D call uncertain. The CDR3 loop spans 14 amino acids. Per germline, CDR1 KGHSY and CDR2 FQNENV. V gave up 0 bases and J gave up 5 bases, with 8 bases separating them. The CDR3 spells CASSQSDVDQPQHF. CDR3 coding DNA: TGTGCCAGCAGCCAATCAGATGTAGATCAGCCCCAGCATTTT.

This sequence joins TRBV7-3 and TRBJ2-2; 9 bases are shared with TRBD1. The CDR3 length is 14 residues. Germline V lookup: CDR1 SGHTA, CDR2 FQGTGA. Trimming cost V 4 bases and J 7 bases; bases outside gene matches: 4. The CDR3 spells CASSSGTGLGELFF. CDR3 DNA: TGTGCCAGCAGCTCCGGGACAGGGCTCGGGGAGCTGTTTTTT.

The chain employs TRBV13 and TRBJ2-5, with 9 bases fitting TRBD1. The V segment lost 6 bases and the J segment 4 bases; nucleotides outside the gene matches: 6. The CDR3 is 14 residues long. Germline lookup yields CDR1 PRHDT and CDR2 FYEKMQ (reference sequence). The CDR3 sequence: CASSLDRGRETQYF. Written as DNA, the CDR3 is TGTGCCAGCAGTTTGGACAGGGGTCGAGAGACCCAGTACTTC.

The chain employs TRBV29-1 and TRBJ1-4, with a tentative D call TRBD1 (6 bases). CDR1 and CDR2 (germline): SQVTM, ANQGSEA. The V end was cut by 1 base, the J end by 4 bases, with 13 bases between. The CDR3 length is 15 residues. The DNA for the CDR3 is TGCAGCGTTGAAGGGACTCCAGGGGATAATGAAAAACTGTTTTTT. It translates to CSVEGTPGDNEKLFF.

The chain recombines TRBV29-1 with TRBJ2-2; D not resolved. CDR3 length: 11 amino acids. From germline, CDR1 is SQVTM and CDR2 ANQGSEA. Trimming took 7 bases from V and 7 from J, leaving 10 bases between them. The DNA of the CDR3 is TGCAGCGGGACCGGTGACGGGGAGCTGTTTTTT. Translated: CSGTGDGELFF.

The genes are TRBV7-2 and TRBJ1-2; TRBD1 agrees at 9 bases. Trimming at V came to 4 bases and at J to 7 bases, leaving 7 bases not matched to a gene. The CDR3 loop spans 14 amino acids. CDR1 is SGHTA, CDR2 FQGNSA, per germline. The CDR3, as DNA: TGTGCCAGCAGCTCAAAACAGGGGGCGGGTGGCTACACCTTC. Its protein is CASSSKQGAGGYTF.

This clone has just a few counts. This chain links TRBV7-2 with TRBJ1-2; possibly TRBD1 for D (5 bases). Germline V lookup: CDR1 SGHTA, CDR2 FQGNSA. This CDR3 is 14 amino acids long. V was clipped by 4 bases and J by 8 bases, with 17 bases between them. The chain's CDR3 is CASSSITGLGGYTF. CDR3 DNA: TGTGCCAGCAGCTCGATAACAGGCCTCGGGGGCTACACCTTC.

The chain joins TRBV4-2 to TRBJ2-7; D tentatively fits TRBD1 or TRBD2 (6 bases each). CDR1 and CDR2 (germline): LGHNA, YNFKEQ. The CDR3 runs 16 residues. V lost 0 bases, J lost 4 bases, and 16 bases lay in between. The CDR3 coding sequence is TGTGCCAGCAGCCAAGATCTACCGGGGGCCGCTTACGAGCAGTACTTC. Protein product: CASSQDLPGAAYEQYF.

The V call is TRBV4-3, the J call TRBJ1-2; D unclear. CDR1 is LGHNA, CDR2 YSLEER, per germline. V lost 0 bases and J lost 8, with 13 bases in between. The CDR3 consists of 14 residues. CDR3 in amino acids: CASSQDPGYGGYTF. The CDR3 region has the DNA TGCGCCAGCAGCCAAGATCCCGGTTACGGCGGCTACACCTTC.

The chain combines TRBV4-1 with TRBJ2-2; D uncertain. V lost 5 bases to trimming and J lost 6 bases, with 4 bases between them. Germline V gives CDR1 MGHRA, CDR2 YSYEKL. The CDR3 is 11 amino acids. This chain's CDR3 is CASSSAGELFF. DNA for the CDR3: TGCGCCAGCAGCTCTGCCGGGGAGCTGTTTTTT.

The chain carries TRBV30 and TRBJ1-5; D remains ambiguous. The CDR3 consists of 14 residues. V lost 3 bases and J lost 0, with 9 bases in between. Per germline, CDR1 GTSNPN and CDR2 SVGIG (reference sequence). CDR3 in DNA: TGTGCCTGGAGCTTTACGAGTAGCAATCAGCCCCAGCATTTT. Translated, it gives CAWSFTSSNQPQHF. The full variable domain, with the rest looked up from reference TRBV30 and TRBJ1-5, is SQTIHQWPATLVQPVGSPLSLECTVEGTSNPNLYWYRQAAGRGLQLLFYSVGIGQISSEVPQNLSASRPQDRQFILSSKKLLLSDSGFYLCAWSFTSSNQPQHFGDGTRLSIL.

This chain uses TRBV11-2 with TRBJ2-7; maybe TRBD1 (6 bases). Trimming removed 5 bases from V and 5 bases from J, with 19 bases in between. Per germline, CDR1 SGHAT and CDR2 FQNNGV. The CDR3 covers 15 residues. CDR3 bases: TGTGCCAGCAGCAATACCGGGACAAGGTACGACGAGCAGTACTTC. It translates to CASSNTGTRYDEQYF.

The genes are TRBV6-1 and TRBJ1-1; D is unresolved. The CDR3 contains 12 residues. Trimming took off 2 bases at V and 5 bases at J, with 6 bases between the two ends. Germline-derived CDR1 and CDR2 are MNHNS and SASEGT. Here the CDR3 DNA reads TGTGCCAGCAGTGAAAAGGGTACTGAAGCTTTCTTT. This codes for CASSEKGTEAFF.

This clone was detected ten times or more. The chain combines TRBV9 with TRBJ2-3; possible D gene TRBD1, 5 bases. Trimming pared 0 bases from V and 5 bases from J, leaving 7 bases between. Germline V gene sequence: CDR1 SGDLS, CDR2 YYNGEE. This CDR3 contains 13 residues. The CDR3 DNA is TGTGCCAGCAGCGTAGAAGGGGTAGATACGCAGTATTTT. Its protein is CASSVEGVDTQYF.

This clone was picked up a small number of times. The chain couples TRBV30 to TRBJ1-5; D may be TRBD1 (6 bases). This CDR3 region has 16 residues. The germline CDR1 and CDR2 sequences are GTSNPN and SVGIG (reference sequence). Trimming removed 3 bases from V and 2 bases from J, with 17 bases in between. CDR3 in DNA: TGTGCCTGGAGGGAGCCGGGGGCCGGGGGCAATCAGCCCCAGCATTTT. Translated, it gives CAWREPGAGGNQPQHF. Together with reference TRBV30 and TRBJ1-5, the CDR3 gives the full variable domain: SQTIHQWPATLVQPVGSPLSLECTVEGTSNPNLYWYRQAAGRGLQLLFYSVGIGQISSEVPQNLSASRPQDRQFILSSKKLLLSDSGFYLCAWREPGAGGNQPQHFGDGTRLSIL.

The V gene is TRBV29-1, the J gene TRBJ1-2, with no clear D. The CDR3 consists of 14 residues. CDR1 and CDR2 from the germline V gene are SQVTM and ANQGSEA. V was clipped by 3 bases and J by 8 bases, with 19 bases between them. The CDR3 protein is CSVEPGGGPWGYTF. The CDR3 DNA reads TGCAGCGTTGAGCCAGGTGGAGGCCCCTGGGGCTACACCTTC.

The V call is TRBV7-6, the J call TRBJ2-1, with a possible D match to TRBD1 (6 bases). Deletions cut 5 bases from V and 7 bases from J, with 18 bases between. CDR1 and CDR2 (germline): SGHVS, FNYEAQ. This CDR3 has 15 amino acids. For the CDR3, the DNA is TGTGCCAGCAGCCCCGCAGGGGTATTCGGGAATGAGCAGTTCTTC. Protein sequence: CASSPAGVFGNEQFF.

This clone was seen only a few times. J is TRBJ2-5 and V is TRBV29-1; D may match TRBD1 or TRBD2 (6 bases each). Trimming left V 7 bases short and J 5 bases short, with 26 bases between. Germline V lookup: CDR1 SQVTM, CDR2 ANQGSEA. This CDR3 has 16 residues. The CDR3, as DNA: TGCAGCGCCCACTCGGGGGCCGGGGACACAACGGAGACCCAGTACTTC. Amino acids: CSAHSGAGDTTETQYF.